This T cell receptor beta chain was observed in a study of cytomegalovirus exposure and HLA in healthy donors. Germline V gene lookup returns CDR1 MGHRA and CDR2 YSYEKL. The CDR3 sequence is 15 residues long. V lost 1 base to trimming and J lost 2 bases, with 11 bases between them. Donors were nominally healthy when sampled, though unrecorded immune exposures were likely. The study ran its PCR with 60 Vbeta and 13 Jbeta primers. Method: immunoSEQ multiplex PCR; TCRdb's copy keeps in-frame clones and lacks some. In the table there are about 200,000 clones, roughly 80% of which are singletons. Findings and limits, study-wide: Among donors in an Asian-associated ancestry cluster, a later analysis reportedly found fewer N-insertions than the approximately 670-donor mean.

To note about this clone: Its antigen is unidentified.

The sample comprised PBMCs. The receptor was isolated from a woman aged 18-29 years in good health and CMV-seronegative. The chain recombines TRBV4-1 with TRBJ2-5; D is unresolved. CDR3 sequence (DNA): TGCGCCAGCAGCCAAGCCCCCTGGCCTCAAGAGACCCAGTACTTC. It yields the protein CASSQAPWPQETQYF.